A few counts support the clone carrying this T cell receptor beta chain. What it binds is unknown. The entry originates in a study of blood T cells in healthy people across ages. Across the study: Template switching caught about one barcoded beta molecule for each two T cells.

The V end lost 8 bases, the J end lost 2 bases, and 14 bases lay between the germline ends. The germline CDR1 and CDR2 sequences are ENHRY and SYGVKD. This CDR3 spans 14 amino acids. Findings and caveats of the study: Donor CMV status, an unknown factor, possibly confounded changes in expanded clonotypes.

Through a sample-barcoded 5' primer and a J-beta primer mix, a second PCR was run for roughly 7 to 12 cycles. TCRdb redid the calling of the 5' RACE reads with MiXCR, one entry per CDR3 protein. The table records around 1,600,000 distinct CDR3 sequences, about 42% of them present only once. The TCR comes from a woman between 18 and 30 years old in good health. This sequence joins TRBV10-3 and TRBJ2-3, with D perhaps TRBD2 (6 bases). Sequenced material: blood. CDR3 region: CAILSGEVTDTQYF. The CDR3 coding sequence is TGTGCCATCCTATCGGGGGAAGTCACAGATACGCAGTATTTT.